This T cell receptor beta chain stems from a study of T cells in women clearing cervical HPV infection. Study overall: For cases, blood was sampled a median approximately 150 days after lesion detection, interquartile range roughly 80 to 220 days.

Prevalent HPV16 infections were excluded; only incident single HPV16 infections included. Dot-blot hybridization genotyped cervical HPV amplified with MY09/MY11 PCR. Assay: immunoSEQ multiplex PCR; the TCRdb copy retains only in-frame clones and omits some. The data show tens of thousands of clones, and the top ten clones hold about 5.2%. Germline V lookup: CDR1 SGHRS, CDR2 YFSETQ. Trimming shortened V by 4 bases and J by 2 bases, and 18 bases separated the two germline ends. CDR3 size: 16 residues. The study, taken as a whole, reports: Effector/memory and HPV-specific T cells were not isolated, and association timing is unknown.

On this clone itself: What it recognizes is unknown. The read ends 3 residues shy of where the CDR3 ends; the end is completed using the germline J gene.

The source material was blood buffy coat. This chain uses TRBV5-1 with TRBJ2-5; a possible D gene is TRBD1 (6 bases). The sequence was obtained from a woman between 18 and 69 years old with a cervical HPV16 infection that either progressed to CIN3+ or cleared (not recorded which). The CDR3 sequence is CASSGTGRAIQETQYF. CDR3 DNA, as far as it was read: TGCGCCAGCAGCGGAACAGGGAGAGCCATTCAAGAGACC.